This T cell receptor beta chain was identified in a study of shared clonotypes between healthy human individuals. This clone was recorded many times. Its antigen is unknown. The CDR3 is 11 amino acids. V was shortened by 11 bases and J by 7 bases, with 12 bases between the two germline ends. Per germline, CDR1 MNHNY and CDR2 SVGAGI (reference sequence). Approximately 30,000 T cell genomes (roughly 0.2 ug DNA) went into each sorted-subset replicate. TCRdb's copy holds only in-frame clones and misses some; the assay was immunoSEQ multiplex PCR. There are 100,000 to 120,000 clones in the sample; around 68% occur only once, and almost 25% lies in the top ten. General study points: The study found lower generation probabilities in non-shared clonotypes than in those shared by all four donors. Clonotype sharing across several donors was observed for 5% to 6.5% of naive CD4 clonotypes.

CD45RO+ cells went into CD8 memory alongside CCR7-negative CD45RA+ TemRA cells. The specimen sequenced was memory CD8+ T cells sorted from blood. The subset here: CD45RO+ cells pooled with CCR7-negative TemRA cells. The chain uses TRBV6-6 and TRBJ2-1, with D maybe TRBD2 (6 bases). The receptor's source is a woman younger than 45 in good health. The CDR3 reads CAVQAGNEQFF. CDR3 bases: TGTGCCGTACAGGCGGGGAATGAGCAGTTCTTC.